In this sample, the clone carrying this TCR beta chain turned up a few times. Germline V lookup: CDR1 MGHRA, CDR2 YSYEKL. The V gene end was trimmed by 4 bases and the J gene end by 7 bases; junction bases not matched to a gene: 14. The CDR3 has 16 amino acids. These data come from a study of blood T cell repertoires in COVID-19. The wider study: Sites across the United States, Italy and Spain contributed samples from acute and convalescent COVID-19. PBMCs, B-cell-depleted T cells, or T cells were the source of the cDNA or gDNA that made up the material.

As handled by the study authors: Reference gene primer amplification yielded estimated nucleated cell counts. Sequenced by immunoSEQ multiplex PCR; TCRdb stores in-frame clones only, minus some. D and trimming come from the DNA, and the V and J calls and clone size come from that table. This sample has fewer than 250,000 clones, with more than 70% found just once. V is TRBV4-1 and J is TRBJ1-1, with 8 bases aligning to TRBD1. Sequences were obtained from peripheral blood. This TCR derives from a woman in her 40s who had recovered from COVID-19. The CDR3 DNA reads TGCGCCAGCAGCCTCGCCGACAGGGGTCATTTCAGTGAAGCTTTCTTT. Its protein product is CASSLADRGHFSEAFF.